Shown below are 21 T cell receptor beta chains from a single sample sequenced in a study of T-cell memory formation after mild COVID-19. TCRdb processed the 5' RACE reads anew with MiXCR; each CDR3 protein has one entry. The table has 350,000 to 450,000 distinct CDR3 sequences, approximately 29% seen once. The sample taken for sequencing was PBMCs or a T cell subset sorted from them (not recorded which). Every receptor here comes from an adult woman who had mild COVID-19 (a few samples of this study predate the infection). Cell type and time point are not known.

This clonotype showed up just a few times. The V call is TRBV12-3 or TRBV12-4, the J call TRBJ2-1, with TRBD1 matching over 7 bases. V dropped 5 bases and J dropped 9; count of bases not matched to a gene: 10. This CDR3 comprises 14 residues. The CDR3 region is CASSPGTVSGEQFF. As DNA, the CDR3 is TGTGCCAGCAGTCCCGGGACAGTCTCGGGTGAGCAGTTCTTC.

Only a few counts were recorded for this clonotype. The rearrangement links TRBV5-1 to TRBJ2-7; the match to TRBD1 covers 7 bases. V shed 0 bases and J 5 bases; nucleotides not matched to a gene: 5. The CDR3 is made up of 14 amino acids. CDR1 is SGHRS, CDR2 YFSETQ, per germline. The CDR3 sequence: CASSLGTGFHEQYF. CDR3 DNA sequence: TGCGCCAGCAGCTTGGGGACAGGCTTCCACGAGCAGTACTTC.

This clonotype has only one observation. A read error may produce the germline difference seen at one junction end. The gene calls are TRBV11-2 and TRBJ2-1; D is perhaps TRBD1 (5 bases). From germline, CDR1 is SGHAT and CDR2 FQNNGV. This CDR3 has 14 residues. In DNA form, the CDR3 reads TGTGCCAGCAGCCCCCTGAGTTCGACAGCACCACCGGTCTTC. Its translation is CASSPLSSTAPPVF.

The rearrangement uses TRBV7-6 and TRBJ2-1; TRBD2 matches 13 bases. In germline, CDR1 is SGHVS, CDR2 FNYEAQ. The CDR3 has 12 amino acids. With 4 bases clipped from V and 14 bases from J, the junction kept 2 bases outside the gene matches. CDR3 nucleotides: TGTGCCAGCAGCTCGGGACTAGCGGGAAAGTTCTTC. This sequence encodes CASSSGLAGKFF.

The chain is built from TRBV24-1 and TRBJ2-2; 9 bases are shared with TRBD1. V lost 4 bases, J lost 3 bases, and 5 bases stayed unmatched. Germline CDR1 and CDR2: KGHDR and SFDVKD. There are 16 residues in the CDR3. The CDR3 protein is CATSDTRQGDTGELFF. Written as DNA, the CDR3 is TGTGCCACCAGTGACACAAGACAGGGGGACACCGGGGAGCTGTTTTTT.

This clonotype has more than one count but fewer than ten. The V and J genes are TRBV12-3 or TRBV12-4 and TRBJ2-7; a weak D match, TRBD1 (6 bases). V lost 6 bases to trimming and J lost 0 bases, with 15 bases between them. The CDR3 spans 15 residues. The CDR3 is CASRAGDQSSYEQYF. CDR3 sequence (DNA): TGTGCCAGCAGGGCAGGGGACCAAAGCTCCTACGAGCAGTACTTC.

This CDR3 reads CAISEVGSNTEAFF. DNA for the CDR3: TGTGCCATCAGTGAAGTGGGATCGAACACTGAAGCTTTCTTT. The chain links TRBV10-3 to TRBJ1-1, with D unresolved. CDR1 ENHRY and CDR2 SYGVKD come from the germline V gene. Trimming left V 3 bases short and J 1 base short, with 9 bases between. The CDR3 contains 14 residues.

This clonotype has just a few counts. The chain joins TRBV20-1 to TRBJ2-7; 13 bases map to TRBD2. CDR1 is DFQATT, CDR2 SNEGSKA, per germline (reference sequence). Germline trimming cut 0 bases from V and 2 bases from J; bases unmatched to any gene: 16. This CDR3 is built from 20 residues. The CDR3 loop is CSAREQPGTSGTLYPYEQYF. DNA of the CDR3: TGCAGTGCTAGAGAACAACCCGGGACTAGCGGGACGCTTTATCCCTACGAGCAGTACTTC.

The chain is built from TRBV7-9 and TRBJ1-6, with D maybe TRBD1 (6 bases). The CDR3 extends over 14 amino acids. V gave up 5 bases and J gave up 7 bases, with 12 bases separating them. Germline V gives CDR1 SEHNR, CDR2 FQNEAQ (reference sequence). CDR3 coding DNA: TGTGCCAGCAGCCAGAGGGGGGCGAATTCACCCCTCCACTTT. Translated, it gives CASSQRGANSPLHF.

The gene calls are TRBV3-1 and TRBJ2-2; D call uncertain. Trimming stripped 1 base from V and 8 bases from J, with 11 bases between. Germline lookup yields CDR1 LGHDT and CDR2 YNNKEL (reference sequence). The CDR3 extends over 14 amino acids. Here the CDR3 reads CASSQAVGPGELFF. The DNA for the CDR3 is TGTGCCAGCAGCCAAGCCGTTGGTCCTGGGGAGCTGTTTTTT. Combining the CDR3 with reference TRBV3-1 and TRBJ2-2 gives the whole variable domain DTAVSQTPKYLVTQMGNDKSIKCEQNLGHDTMYWYKQDSKKFLKIMFSYNNKELIINETVPNRFSPKSPDKAHLNLHINSLELGDSAVYFCASSQAVGPGELFFGEGSRLTVL.

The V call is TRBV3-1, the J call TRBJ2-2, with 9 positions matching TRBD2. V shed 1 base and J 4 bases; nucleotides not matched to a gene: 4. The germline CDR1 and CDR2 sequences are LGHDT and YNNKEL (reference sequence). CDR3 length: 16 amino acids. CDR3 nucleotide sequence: TGTGCCAGCAGCCAAGTCCTAGCGGGAAGCACCGGGGAGCTGTTTTTT. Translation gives CASSQVLAGSTGELFF.

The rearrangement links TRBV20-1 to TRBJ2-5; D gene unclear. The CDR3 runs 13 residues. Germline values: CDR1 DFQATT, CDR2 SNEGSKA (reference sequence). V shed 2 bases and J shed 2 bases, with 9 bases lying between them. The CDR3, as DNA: TGCAGTGCTAGACTGGGCAGACAAGAGACCCAGTACTTC. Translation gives CSARLGRQETQYF.

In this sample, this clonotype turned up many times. CDR3 in DNA: TGCGCCAGCAGCTTGGACGAGCCTACCGACAATGAGCAGTTCTTC. Protein sequence: CASSLDEPTDNEQFF. This sequence joins TRBV5-1 and TRBJ2-1; the D is unclear. This CDR3 spans 15 amino acids. The germline V gene encodes CDR1 SGHRS and CDR2 YFSETQ. The V and J ends lost 0 bases and 5 bases respectively, with 12 bases between them.

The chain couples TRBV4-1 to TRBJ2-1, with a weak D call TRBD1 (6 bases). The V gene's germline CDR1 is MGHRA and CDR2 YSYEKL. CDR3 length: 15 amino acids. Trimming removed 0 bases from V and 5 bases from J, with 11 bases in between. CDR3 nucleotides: TGCGCCAGCAGCCAAGAAGGGGGTCGGAACAATGAGCAGTTCTTC. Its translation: CASSQEGGRNNEQFF.

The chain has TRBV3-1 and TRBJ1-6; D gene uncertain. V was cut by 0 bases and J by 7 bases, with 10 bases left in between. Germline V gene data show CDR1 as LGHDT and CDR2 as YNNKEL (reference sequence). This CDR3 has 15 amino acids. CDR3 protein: CASSQEGSGNSPLHF. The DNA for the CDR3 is TGTGCCAGCAGCCAAGAAGGTAGCGGCAATTCACCCCTCCACTTT. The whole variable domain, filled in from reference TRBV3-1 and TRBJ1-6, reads DTAVSQTPKYLVTQMGNDKSIKCEQNLGHDTMYWYKQDSKKFLKIMFSYNNKELIINETVPNRFSPKSPDKAHLNLHINSLELGDSAVYFCASSQEGSGNSPLHFGNGTRLTVT.

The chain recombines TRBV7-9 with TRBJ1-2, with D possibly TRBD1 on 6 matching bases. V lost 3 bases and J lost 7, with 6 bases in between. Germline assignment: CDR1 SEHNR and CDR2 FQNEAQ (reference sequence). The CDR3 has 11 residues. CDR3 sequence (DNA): TGTGCCAGCAGCTTCAGGGGTGGCTACACCTTC. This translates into CASSFRGGYTF.

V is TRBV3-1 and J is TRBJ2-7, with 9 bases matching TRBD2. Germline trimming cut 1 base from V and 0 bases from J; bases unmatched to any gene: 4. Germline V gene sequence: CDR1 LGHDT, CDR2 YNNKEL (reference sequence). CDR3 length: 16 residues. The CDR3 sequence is CASSQALAGSSYEQYF. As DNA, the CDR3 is TGTGCCAGCAGCCAAGCGCTAGCGGGGTCCTCCTACGAGCAGTACTTC.

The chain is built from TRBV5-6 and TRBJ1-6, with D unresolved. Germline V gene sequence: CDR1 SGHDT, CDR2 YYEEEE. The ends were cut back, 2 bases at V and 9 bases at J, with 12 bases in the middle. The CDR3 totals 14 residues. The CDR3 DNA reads TGTGCCAGCAGCTTAGGGCAGGATCGTTCACCCCTCCACTTT. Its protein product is CASSLGQDRSPLHF.

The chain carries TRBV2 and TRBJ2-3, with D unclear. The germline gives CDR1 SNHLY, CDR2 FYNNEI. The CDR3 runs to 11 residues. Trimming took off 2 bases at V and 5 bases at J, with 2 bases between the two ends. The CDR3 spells CASSEKDTQYF. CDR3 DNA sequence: TGTGCCAGCAGTGAAAAAGATACGCAGTATTTT.

The DNA of the CDR3 is TGTGCCACCAGCAGAGCTGGGGATACGCAGTATTTT. It is translated as CATSRAGDTQYF. The chain links TRBV15 to TRBJ2-3; D unresolved. Germline-derived CDR1 and CDR2 are LNHNV and YYDKDF (reference sequence). V lost 1 base and J 6 bases, leaving 5 bases between the germline ends. CDR3 length equals 12 residues.

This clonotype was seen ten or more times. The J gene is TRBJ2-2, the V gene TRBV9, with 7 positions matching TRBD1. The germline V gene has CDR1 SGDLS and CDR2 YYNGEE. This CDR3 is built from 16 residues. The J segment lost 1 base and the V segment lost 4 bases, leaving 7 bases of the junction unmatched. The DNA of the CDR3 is TGTGCCAGCAGCCCAAGGACAGGACAGAACACCGGGGAGCTGTTTTTT. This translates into CASSPRTGQNTGELFF.